One sample yielded the 8 T cell receptor beta chains listed below, sequenced in a study of tumor and adjacent non-tumor tissue in lung cancer listed by TCRdb under 2018. The library relied on multiplex PCR. The sequencer listed for this sample is Illumina HiSeq 2500. TCRbeta libraries were constructed through three rounds of nested PCR with primers (Table S4) according to protocols modified from ARM-PCR. TCRdb reanalyzed the raw reads on its own, using fastp at Q25 for trimming and MiXCR for clone calling, and kept in-frame beta chains. CDR3 protein sequences are deduplicated, and each keeps its most common genes and DNA. The sample includes 55,000 to 65,000 distinct CDR3 sequences, with 61% observed a single time. Together, the top ten hold under 35% of the sample. Bulk unsorted tissue served as the source for RNA extraction, and RNA quality was assessed using a NanoDrop ND-1000 and an Agilent 2100. Normal lung samples were distant non-tumor tissue taken more than 3 cm from the tumor edge.

The sequenced sample consisted of distant non-tumor lung tissue. These receptors were taken from an older man with non-small cell lung cancer.

On this clonotype: Given a much more abundant clone one base away, this may be a read error. The chain carries TRBV5-6 and TRBJ1-4; no clear D. There are 15 residues in the CDR3. V lost 4 bases, J lost 7 bases, and 17 bases lay in between. From germline, CDR1 is SGHDT and CDR2 YYEEEE. This CDR3 reads CASSHRGWMSEKLFF. The CDR3 DNA reads TGTGCCAGCAGCCACCGGGGATGGATGAGTGAAAAACTGTTTTTT.

The chain carries TRBV11-2 and TRBJ2-5; tentative D call: TRBD2 (6 bases). Germline CDR1 is SGHAT and CDR2 is FQNNGV. The CDR3 spans 14 residues. CDR3 amino acids: CTSSFGRDQGTQYF. The CDR3 DNA is TGTACTAGCAGCTTCGGGCGGGACCAGGGGACCCAGTACTTC.

Comments on this clonotype: A read error may account for a junction end that differs from germline. The chain couples TRBV4-1 to TRBJ2-3; a weak D match, TRBD2 (5 bases). This CDR3 comprises 16 residues. Per germline, CDR1 MGHRA and CDR2 YSYEKL. CDR3 DNA sequence: TGCGCCAGCAGCCAAGTACCTAGCAGAGCCACGGATACGCAGTGTTTT. Protein: CASSQVPSRATDTQCF.

With respect to this clonotype: One end of the junction does not line up with germline, which may come from a read error. The rearrangement uses TRBV4-1 and TRBJ1-6; D is possibly TRBD1 (5 bases). The CDR3 length is 17 residues. CDR1 is MGHRA, CDR2 YSYEKL, per germline. The CDR3 coding sequence is TGCGCAAGCAGCTTCGAGAGAGACAGCTCCTATAATTCACCCCTCCACTTC. Residues: CASSFERDSSYNSPLHF.

About this clonotype: Since a much larger clone is just one base distant, this may be a read error. The V and J genes are TRBV6-1 and TRBJ2-7; maybe TRBD2 (5 bases). CDR1 MNHNS and CDR2 SASEGT come from the germline V gene. The CDR3 length is 12 residues. V was shortened by 4 bases and J by 3 bases, with 7 bases between the two germline ends. The DNA for the CDR3 is TGTGCCAGCAGTGTCGGGATCTACGAGCAGTACTTC. Amino acid sequence: CASSVGIYEQYF.

As regards this clonotype: This may stem from a read error, because a much larger clone lies one nucleotide away. A read error is likely, as this CDR3 ends without the conserved phenylalanine or tryptophan. Because the CDR3's place on the DNA is in doubt, the DNA is left out and the CDR3 is given as listed by TCRdb. This chain links TRBV6-4 with TRBJ1-1; the D segment call TRBD1 is taken from the table without a DNA check. The CDR3 region is 10 residues in length, termini included. Germline values: CDR1 MRHNA, CDR2 SNTAGT. The CDR3 reads CVSSHTGTPS.

This clonotype was seen ten or more times. The rearrangement joins TRBV12-3 or TRBV12-4 to TRBJ1-2, with 11 bases aligning to TRBD1. Trimming took 3 bases from V and 2 from J; bases not matched to a gene: 2. The CDR3 consists of 15 residues. CDR3 in amino acids: CASSFGTGGNYGYTF. In DNA, the CDR3 is TGTGCCAGCAGTTTTGGGACAGGGGGGAACTATGGCTACACCTTC.

Concerning this clonotype: With a much larger clone just one base away, this may be a read error. The V and J genes are TRBV28 and TRBJ2-5; no clear D. Germline V gene sequence: CDR1 MDHEN, CDR2 SYDVKM. This CDR3 contains 13 residues. The CDR3 DNA sequence: TGTCCCAGCAGTTTGACAAGCCAAGAGACCCAGTACTTC. Translated, it gives CPSSLTSQETQYF.